The sequence of this T cell receptor (beta chain) was determined in a study of beta chain features in type 1 diabetes. Study details: Across all samples, roughly 98,000,000 sorted cells were examined. General study points: Using cDNA template may skew counts toward highly expressing activated cells. Across all four CD4+ subsets, people with type 1 diabetes showed modestly shorter TCRB CDR3s.

V was clipped by 5 bases and J by 3 bases, with 6 bases between them. Germline CDR1 SGHVS, CDR2 FNYEAQ. The CDR3 length is 12 residues. In the case of this clone: Its target is not known.

As every portion of the isolated RNA was reverse transcribed, the sequencing read expressed TCRB transcripts. Produced via immunoSEQ multiplex PCR; TCRdb's table is partial and in-frame only. The data hold fewer than 70,000 clones, with 55% to 70% observed a single time. The sequencing input was stem cell memory CD4+ T cells from blood. The TCR originated in a woman in her twenties or thirties with type 1 diabetes. This rearrangement joins TRBV7-6 to TRBJ2-3; the D is unclear. CDR3 amino acids: CASSHLTDTQYF. The CDR3 nucleotides are TGTGCCAGCAGCCATCTAACAGATACGCAGTATTTT. The whole variable domain, remainder taken from reference TRBV7-6 and TRBJ2-3, is GAGVSQSPRYKVTKRGQDVALRCDPISGHVSLYWYRQALGQGPEFLTYFNYEAQQDKSGLPNDRFSAERPEGSISTLTIQRTEQRDSAMYRCASSHLTDTQYFGPGTRLTVL.